This T cell receptor (beta chain) was sequenced for a study of cytomegalovirus exposure and HLA in healthy donors (TCRdb year 2017). Some background on the complete study: In an earlier analysis of under 750 of the donors, approximately 260 Gb of sequence data and roughly 100 million unique TCR beta sequences from about 179 million T cells were reported. An early release that covered several hundred HLA-typed donors contained around 300 gigabases of sequencing data and approximately 85 million unique TCR sequences. In an earlier analysis of roughly 580 of the donors, high-throughput TCR beta sequencing was used to judge whether each TCR beta V gene segment behaved as functional or pseudogenic. The aim of the study was to test whether cataloging public T cell receptors could identify signatures of past pathogen exposure. All discovery cohort repertoires had been generated using a single sequencing platform. To predict cytomegalovirus infection status, the study brought together high-throughput TCR immunosequencing, statistical association of individual TCRs with disease status, and machine learning. To study patterns of TCR occurrence, a later analysis re-analyzed previously published TCR beta repertoires from 650 to 750 donors and added high-resolution HLA genotyping. About five DR-DQ haplotypes were handled as single units for association and clustering, since linkage in the cohort was strong. The study profiled the T cell repertoires of 500 to 800 subjects by immunosequencing and related them to cytomegalovirus serostatus. Among the roughly 380 genotyped donors, approximately 82% belonged to the genetic ancestry cluster associated with self-reported Caucasian donors. Among 300 to 500 genotyped donors of the cohort, an average of approximately 220,000 unique TCR beta nucleotide sequences was sequenced per donor, of which about 20% were non-productive. The number of donors typed differed by locus, with roughly 620-630 for A, B, C, DRB1 and DQB1, roughly 550 for DQA1, 600 to 610 for DPA1, and 450 to 480 for DPB1. HLA typing included class I and class II loci at four-digit resolution. Along with the roughly 610-subject first cohort, a separate validation cohort of some 130 different subjects was used. Rather than drawing on any new phenotypic data, the later analysis identified candidate immune exposures from TCR beta sequences and the way those sequences occurred across donors. Donor age, sex, ethnicity and CMV serostatus were collected together with the repertoire data. Genome-wide SNP genotypes for about three fifths of the 666 donors were used in a later genetic analysis, which treated that subset as a discovery cohort. Summary of the overall study and its limitations: An earlier analysis of some 560 of the donors showed that most TCR beta V segments appeared in productive rearrangements either about 90% or about 30% of the time, which broadly matched IMGT annotations. A total of 150 or so TCR beta chains were listed by the study as associated with cytomegalovirus. About 17 rarely observed V segments, including chromosome 9 orphons, were excluded from the earlier analysis of some 590 of the donors because counts were too low. The classifier was reported to diagnose cytomegalovirus status with high specificity and sensitivity in both the original cohort and the validation cohort. According to the authors, the approach could potentially be generalized to other disease states and immunological phenotypes. According to a later analysis, most CMV-associated TCR beta chains appeared to be HLA-restricted, and the HLA associations seemed to be driven largely by CMV exposure. In a later analysis, several top co-occurrence clusters were reported to appear linked to parvovirus B19, influenza, CMV and Epstein-Barr virus. In vitro tests confirmed that a few of the cytomegalovirus-associated TCR beta chains recognize cytomegalovirus antigens. According to a later analysis, TCR association rates differed among HLA loci, with DRB1 alleles showing the most associated TCRs and HLA-C alleles showing the fewest. Because some donors lacked HLA typing at each locus, the association tests relied only on the typed subset. Most TCR sequences were observed very rarely across donors, whereas some public TCRs were present in many individuals. Sequencing depth was assumed to be roughly uniform across donors in the presence/absence analyses, though that assumption may not hold. Linkage disequilibrium might explain the correlated functional status among segregating V segments, but an unknown experimental factor could not be ruled out. A further reported finding was that TCR beta sequences accurately predicted the HLA-A and HLA-B alleles for most subjects in the first cohort. At a false discovery rate of 0.05, a later analysis linked about 16,000 TCR beta sequences to specific HLA alleles. When HLA alleles, especially DR and DQ, strongly co-occurred, attributing TCR associations to individual alleles was difficult. In this cohort, only TCR beta chains were sequenced, and detectable features were limited by the absence of alpha or paired-chain data. A later analysis found that HLA-associated TCR beta chains were more clonally expanded and had lower generation probabilities than equally common non-associated chains. A later genetic analysis reported fewer N-insertions in productive TCRs among donors in an Asian-associated ancestry cluster than the approximately 700-donor mean. A group of highly shared sequence variants was considered likely to be a technical artifact of the sequencing pipeline. Immune exposure information for the cohort was limited to CMV serostatus. An association between a missense DCLRE1C variant and V-gene and J-gene trimming of TCR beta chains was found in a later genetic analysis and replicated in an independent cohort. Because the 87-base-pair reads could not distinguish some IMGT-functional V segments, including TRBV6-2 and TRBV6-3, those segments were excluded.

Regarding this clone: No cognate antigen has been identified for it. The sample holds no much larger clone one base away, and base qualities are not on file.

The cohort consisted of some 670 healthy bone marrow donors. At the time of sampling, every cohort member was nominally healthy, though immune exposures that went unrecorded were likely present. The donor tested CMV seronegative, placing the donor among the roughly 350 seronegative members of the cohort. Each donor provided a peripheral blood sample, and peripheral blood mononuclear cells were used for TCR beta sequencing. The Qiagen DNeasy Blood Extraction Kit was used to extract genomic DNA from the blood cell samples. Its CDR3 holds 14 amino acids, cysteine through phenylalanine. Only the CDR3 DNA stays, 42 bases, in frame from base 1. The junction carries 11 bases between V and J, which are trimmed by 4 bases and 2 bases respectively. For CDR1 and CDR2, the germline V gene (reference sequence) lists MNHEY and SMNVEV. Library generation was performed with the immunoSEQ multiplex PCR assay. For the multiplex PCR, a mixture combining 60 forward primers for TCR Vbeta segments and 13 reverse primers for TCR Jbeta segments was used. Amplification of the CDR3 region of rearranged TCR beta genes was performed with a multiplex PCR assay on genomic DNA. Amplified TCR beta libraries were sequenced as 87-base-pair reads on the Illumina HiSeq System. Processing in the source paper ran as follows. A later analysis counted some 74 million unique TCR beta chains across the 550 to 800 repertoires, and roughly 10 million of these chains were shared by at least two donors. A nearest-neighbor algorithm error-corrected the raw reads and collapsed the reads into unique sequences, merging closely related sequences to remove PCR and sequencing errors. V, D and J gene segments were assigned by aligning CDR3 sequences to IMGT reference sequences. For a sequence to be retained, a match of at least six nucleotides to both a V gene segment and a J gene segment was required. A rearrangement counted as productive if the CDR3 had no stop codons and remained in frame with V and J, and every other rearrangement counted as non-productive. Following IMGT convention, CDR3 was defined as the stretch from the second conserved V-encoded cysteine up to the conserved J-encoded phenylalanine. The earlier analysis of 587 of the donors excluded any sequence lacking an unambiguous match to a single V gene segment. An earlier analysis of almost 600 of the donors classified V segments as functional when productive rearrangements were above 56.7% and as segregating when the standard deviation between donors was above 5%. A statistical classification framework was built to diagnose cytomegalovirus status from the catalog of TCR beta chain sequences. V and J gene assignment, in a later analysis, came from comparing TCR nucleotide sequences with IMGT/GENE-DB human TR gene sequences. In a later analysis, CDR3 sequences and most-parsimonious VDJ recombination scenarios were assigned using the TCRdist pipeline. In a later analysis, each TCR beta chain was defined by its CDR3 amino acid sequence together with its V-gene family, and reads lacking a unique V-gene family were excluded. In a later analysis, several hundred highly shared, low-generation-probability nucleotide sequences were removed to address suspected cross-contamination and a sequencing artifact. For each public chain, a later analysis derived a clonal expansion index from normalized ranks of inferred template counts within each repertoire. In a later analysis, generation probabilities were computed using a VDJ recombination model fitted to out-of-frame rearrangements, and the results were checked against IGoR. Hypergeometric tests were used in a later analysis to score TCR-TCR, TCR-HLA and TCR-CMV co-occurrence, with a repertoire-size bias correction applied to the TCR pairs. To estimate false discovery rates, a later analysis permuted the HLA or CMV assignments 20 times. In a later analysis, co-occurring TCRs were grouped using DBSCAN, and TCRdist sequence similarity was added for clustering within HLA-allele-positive subsets. For co-occurrence clustering, repertoires with fewer than 30,000 or more than 120,000 public chains were excluded, along with about five repertoires with anomalous nucleotide sharing. TCRdb took this table from immuneACCESS and kept in-frame rearrangements with V and J called. Such tables lack part of the clones; where checked against another copy, unresolved V genes explain under half of the gap, and the rest is unexplained. For V, J and clone size, that table is used; D and trimming come from the DNA. For this sample there are 130,000 to 150,000 clones; around 77% appear just once. The ten top clones hold approximately 4.9% of the sample.

Recombination joined TRBV27 with TRBJ2-5; D gene: possibly TRBD1, on 6 matching bases. This clonotype originated in a woman in her fifties or sixties in good health and CMV-seronegative. The sequenced sample was PBMCs. The nucleotides are TGTGCCAGCAGTTCCGGGACACGACAAGAGACCCAGTACTTC. Its translation reads: CASSSGTRQETQYF.